This T cell receptor (beta chain) was sequenced in a study of siplizumab effects on memory and regulatory T cells. In the mixed lymphocyte reaction, cells were cocultured for less than 7 days at 37°C. The assay looked at 80,000 to 100,000 TCR templates in each sample. The data were produced by immunoSEQ multiplex PCR, yet TCRdb's version contains in-frame clones alone and is incomplete. Of 17,000 or so clones in the sample, 35% to 60% were seen once. For this clone: Its cognate antigen is unknown.

Germline V gene data show CDR1 as SGHTA and CDR2 as FQGNSA. V lost 1 base to trimming and J lost 4 bases, with 13 bases between them. The CDR3 spans 15 residues. Regarding the study as a whole: Siplizumab gave mappable alloreactive CD4+ clones an average Treg-derived fraction of under 70%, against around 27% in controls.

The clonotype originates from a human donor in good health; the cells came from an allogeneic mixed lymphocyte reaction. Sequenced sample: CFSE-low (dividing) CD4+ T cells sorted from an allogeneic mixed lymphocyte reaction. The chain combines TRBV7-2 with TRBJ1-1; D may be TRBD1 (5 bases). CDR3 protein: CASSLVLTQGTEAFF. CDR3 DNA sequence: TGTGCCAGCAGCTTAGTACTCACCCAGGGCACTGAAGCTTTCTTT.